This T cell receptor (beta chain) was observed in a study of blood T cells in healthy people across ages. Broader study findings: Naive T cell percentage and TCR beta diversity correlated strongly.

With a J-beta primer mix and a sample-barcoded 5' primer, a second PCR ran about 7 to 12 cycles. TCRdb re-analysed the 5' RACE reads in MiXCR, keeping a single row per CDR3 protein. The sample has 790,000 or so distinct CDR3 sequences; around three fifths are singletons. Per the germline V gene, CDR1 is KGHSH and CDR2 is LQKENI. The V gene end was trimmed by 4 bases and the J gene end by 6 bases; junction bases not matched to a gene: 8. The CDR3 is made up of 15 amino acids. Concerning this clonotype itself: Antigen unknown.

The genes are TRBV18 and TRBJ1-5; 8 bases align to TRBD1. This TCR came from a man in his forties in good health. The sample consisted of blood. The CDR3: CASSRGQGAFQPQHF. CDR3 bases: TGTGCCAGCTCACGGGGTCAGGGGGCTTTTCAGCCCCAGCATTTT.